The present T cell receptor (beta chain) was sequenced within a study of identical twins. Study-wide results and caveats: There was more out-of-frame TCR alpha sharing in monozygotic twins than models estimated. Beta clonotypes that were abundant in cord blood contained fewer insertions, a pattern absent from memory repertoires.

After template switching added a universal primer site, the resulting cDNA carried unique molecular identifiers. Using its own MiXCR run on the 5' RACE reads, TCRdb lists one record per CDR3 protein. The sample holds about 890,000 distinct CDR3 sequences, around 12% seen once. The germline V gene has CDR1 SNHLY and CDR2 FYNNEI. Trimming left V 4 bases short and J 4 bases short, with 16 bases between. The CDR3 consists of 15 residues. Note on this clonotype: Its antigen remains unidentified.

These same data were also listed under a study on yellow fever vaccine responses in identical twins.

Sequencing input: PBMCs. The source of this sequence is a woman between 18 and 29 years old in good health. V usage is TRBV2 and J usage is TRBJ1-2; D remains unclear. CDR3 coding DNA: TGTGCCAGCAGTGCCGTCTCTACCGGCCCCTATGGCTACACCTTC. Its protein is CASSAVSTGPYGYTF.